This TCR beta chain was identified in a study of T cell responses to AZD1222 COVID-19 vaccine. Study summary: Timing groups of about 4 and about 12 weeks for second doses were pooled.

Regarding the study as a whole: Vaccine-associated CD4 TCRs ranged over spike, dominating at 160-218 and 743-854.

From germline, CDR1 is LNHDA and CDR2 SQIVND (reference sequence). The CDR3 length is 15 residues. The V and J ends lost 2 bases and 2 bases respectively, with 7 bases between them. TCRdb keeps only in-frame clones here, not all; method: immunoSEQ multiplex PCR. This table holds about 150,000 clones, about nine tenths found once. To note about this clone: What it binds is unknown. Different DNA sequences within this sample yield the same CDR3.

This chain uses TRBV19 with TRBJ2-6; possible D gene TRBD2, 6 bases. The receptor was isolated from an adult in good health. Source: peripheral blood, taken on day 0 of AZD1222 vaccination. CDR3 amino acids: CASSISGAGANVLTF. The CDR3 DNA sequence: TGTGCCAGTAGTATATCGGGGGCTGGGGCCAACGTCCTGACTTTC. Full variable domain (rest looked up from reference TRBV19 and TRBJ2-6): DGGITQSPKYLFRKEGQNVTLSCEQNLNHDAMYWYRQDPGQGLRLIYYSQIVNDFQKGDIAEGYSVSREKKESFPLTVTSAQKNPTAFYLCASSISGAGANVLTFGAGSRLTVL.